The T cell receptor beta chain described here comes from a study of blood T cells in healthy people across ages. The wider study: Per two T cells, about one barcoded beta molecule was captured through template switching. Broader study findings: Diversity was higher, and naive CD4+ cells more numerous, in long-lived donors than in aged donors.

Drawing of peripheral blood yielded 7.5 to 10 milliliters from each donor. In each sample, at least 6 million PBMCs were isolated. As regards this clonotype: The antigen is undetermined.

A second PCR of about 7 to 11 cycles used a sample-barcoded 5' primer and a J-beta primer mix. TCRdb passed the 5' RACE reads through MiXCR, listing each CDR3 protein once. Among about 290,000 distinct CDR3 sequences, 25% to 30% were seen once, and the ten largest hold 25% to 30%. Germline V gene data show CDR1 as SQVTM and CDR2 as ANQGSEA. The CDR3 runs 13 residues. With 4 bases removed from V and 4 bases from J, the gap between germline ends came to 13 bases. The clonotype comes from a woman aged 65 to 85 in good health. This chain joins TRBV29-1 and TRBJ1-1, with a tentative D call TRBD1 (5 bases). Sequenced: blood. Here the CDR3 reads CSVVSARGTEAFF. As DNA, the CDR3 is TGCAGCGTTGTGAGCGCTAGGGGCACTGAAGCTTTCTTT.